This T cell receptor beta chain was captured in a study of blood T cell repertoires in COVID-19. The table came from immunoSEQ multiplex PCR; TCRdb's copy has only in-frame clones and leaves some out. Of about 240,000 clones in the sample, about 87% were seen once. V gave up 0 bases and J gave up 8 bases; unmatched junction bases: 3. CDR1 SGDLS and CDR2 YYNGEE come from the germline V gene. This CDR3 spans 14 amino acids. The chain carries TRBV9 and TRBJ1-4; 8 positions match TRBD1. This TCR came from a woman in her 70s with active or convalescent COVID-19. The specimen was peripheral blood. As DNA, the CDR3 is TGTGCCAGCAGCGTAGGGACAGGGAGAGAAAAACTGTTTTTT. Encoded protein: CASSVGTGREKLFF.